These 25 T cell receptor beta chains share one sample of origin, sequenced in a study of blood T cell repertoires in COVID-19. Profiled with immunoSEQ multiplex PCR; TCRdb holds only in-frame clones, not every one. The table lists about 70,000 clones, around 89% of them singletons. The sample comprised peripheral blood. The source of these receptors is a human donor in a cohort sampled during active COVID-19.

This chain links TRBV28 with TRBJ2-3; perhaps TRBD2 as D (6 bases). CDR3 length equals 15 residues. Germline V gene sequence: CDR1 MDHEN, CDR2 SYDVKM. V lost 10 bases and J lost 0, with 17 bases in between. CDR3 loop: CAISRDHSSTDTQYF. In nucleotides, the CDR3 is TGTGCCATATCGCGGGACCACTCTAGCACAGATACGCAGTATTTT.

This sequence joins TRBV28 and TRBJ2-7; possibly TRBD1 for D (5 bases). There are 14 residues in the CDR3. Deletions cut 3 bases from V and 4 bases from J, with 13 bases between. The germline gives CDR1 MDHEN, CDR2 SYDVKM. DNA of the CDR3: TGTGCCAGCAGTTTCTCGGGCAGGGTTTACGAGCAGTACTTC. Its translation is CASSFSGRVYEQYF.

The chain employs TRBV6-2 or TRBV6-3 and TRBJ2-7, with 11 bases lining up with TRBD2. The CDR3 consists of 14 residues. The germline V gene has CDR1 MNHEY and CDR2 SVGEGT. The V and J ends lost 5 bases and 4 bases, in that order; junction bases with no gene match: 4. CDR3 in DNA: TGTGCCAGCAGTAGACTAGCGGGGCCTTACGAGCAGTACTTC. It specifies CASSRLAGPYEQYF.

This chain joins TRBV2 and TRBJ2-2; D gene unclear. The CDR3 length is 13 residues. Trimming left V 7 bases short and J 3 bases short, with 9 bases between. Germline CDR1 reads SNHLY; CDR2 reads FYNNEI. Written as DNA, the CDR3 is TGTGCCAGCACCTTTTCCTACACCGGGGAGCTGTTTTTT. It is translated as CASTFSYTGELFF.

V usage is TRBV21-1 and J usage is TRBJ2-5; the DNA was not compared with TRBD2, the D call given in the table. TRBV21-1 is assigned pseudogene status. The CDR3 contains 19 residues. CDR3 sequence reads: CASSKGETSEGALRGTQYF. The DNA for the CDR3 is TGTGCCAGCAGCAAAGGCGAAACTTCGGAGGGAGCCCTCCGGGGGACCCAGTACTTC.

The chain recombines TRBV27 with TRBJ1-5; TRBD1 matches at 7 bases. The germline V gene has CDR1 MNHEY and CDR2 SMNVEV (reference sequence). The CDR3 has 14 amino acids. The V segment lost 0 bases and the J segment 7 bases; nucleotides outside the gene matches: 3. CDR3 bases: TGTGCCAGCAGTTTATCAGACAGGGACCAGCCCCAGCATTTT. It codes for CASSLSDRDQPQHF.

V and J are TRBV9 and TRBJ2-3; 8 bases fit TRBD1. The CDR3 extends over 15 amino acids. V lost 2 bases to trimming and J lost 0 bases; unmatched junction nucleotides: 2. Germline-derived CDR1 and CDR2 are SGDLS and YYNGEE. This CDR3 is CASSVRGQSTDTQYF. The CDR3 coding sequence is TGTGCCAGCAGCGTCAGGGGGCAGAGCACAGATACGCAGTATTTT.

This sequence joins TRBV2 and TRBJ2-7; 8 nucleotides align to TRBD1. The CDR3 extends over 14 amino acids. The V gene's germline CDR1 is SNHLY and CDR2 FYNNEI. Unmatched junction bases numbered 12, after V lost 7 bases and J lost 7 bases. CDR3 nucleotides: TGTGCCAGCACTGGACAGGGTAGGACATTGGAGCAGTACGTC. It is translated as CASTGQGRTLEQYV.

The rearrangement joins TRBV19 to TRBJ1-1; TRBD1 aligns across 9 bases. J lost 1 base, V lost 7 bases, and 4 bases had no gene match. Germline V gene sequence: CDR1 LNHDA, CDR2 SQIVND (reference sequence). This CDR3 spans 14 amino acids. This CDR3 is CASNDRGKNTEAFF. Here the CDR3 DNA reads TGTGCCAGTAACGACAGGGGGAAGAACACTGAAGCTTTCTTT.

This chain joins TRBV6-5 and TRBJ2-1; 8 bases fit TRBD2. CDR3 size: 15 residues. The junction had 5 bases not matched to a gene; V was cut back by 0 bases and J by 7 bases. Germline CDR1 reads MNHEY; CDR2 reads SVGAGI. In DNA form, the CDR3 reads TGTGCCAGCAGTTACTCGCCGGCTAGCGGGAATGAGCAGTTCTTC. Its protein product is CASSYSPASGNEQFF.

The chain's CDR3 is CASSLGQAANDGYTF. DNA for the CDR3: TGTGCCAGCAGCTTGGGACAGGCGGCTAATGATGGCTACACCTTC. The rearrangement links TRBV5-6 to TRBJ1-2, with a possible D match to TRBD1 (6 bases). In germline, CDR1 is SGHDT, CDR2 YYEEEE. Deletions cut 0 bases from V and 6 bases from J, with 15 bases between. This CDR3 is built from 15 residues.

The chain combines TRBV6-5 with TRBJ2-1; 11 nucleotides match TRBD1. CDR3 size: 15 residues. Germline CDR1 and CDR2: MNHEY and SVGAGI. V gave up 6 bases and J gave up 5 bases; unmatched junction bases: 6. CDR3: CASRGQGAIHNEQFF. DNA for the CDR3: TGTGCCAGCAGAGGACAGGGGGCGATCCACAATGAGCAGTTCTTC.

The V call is TRBV18, the J call TRBJ2-3; no firm D call. Germline-derived CDR1 and CDR2 are KGHSH and LQKENI. V dropped 3 bases and J dropped 1 base, with 8 bases sitting between them. The CDR3 contains 14 residues. The DNA for the CDR3 is TGTGCCAGCTCACCGAGCCTCGGCACAGATACGCAGTATTTT. This codes for CASSPSLGTDTQYF. The full variable domain, with the rest looked up from reference TRBV18 and TRBJ2-3, is NAGVMQNPRHLVRRRGQEARLRCSPMKGHSHVYWYRQLPEEGLKFMVYLQKENIIDESGMPKERFSAEFPKEGPSILRIQQVVRGDSAAYFCASSPSLGTDTQYFGPGTRLTVL.

This chain links TRBV29-1 with TRBJ2-7; 12 bases are shared with TRBD2. The ends lost 7 bases at V and 6 bases at J; junction bases unmatched: 7. The CDR3 consists of 13 residues. Germline V lookup: CDR1 SQVTM, CDR2 ANQGSEA. The CDR3 DNA follows: TGCAGCGGTGGGACTAGCGGGTGGGGCGAGCAGTACTTC. Translating it yields CSGGTSGWGEQYF.

The rearrangement uses TRBV5-1 and TRBJ2-2; 8 nucleotides line up with TRBD2. The CDR3 spans 15 residues. Trimming removed 4 bases from V and 4 bases from J; junction bases left unmatched: 6. Germline V lookup: CDR1 SGHRS, CDR2 YFSETQ. The CDR3 loop reads CASSASGGGTGELFF. The CDR3 nucleotides read TGCGCCAGCAGCGCTTCGGGAGGGGGCACCGGGGAGCTGTTTTTT.

The J gene is TRBJ1-5, the V gene TRBV6-1; 7 bases align to TRBD1. J lost 5 bases, V lost 2 bases, and 9 bases had no gene match. CDR3 length: 16 residues. Germline lookup yields CDR1 MNHNS and CDR2 SASEGT. The CDR3 sequence: CASSEPPTGAYQPQHF. The DNA of the CDR3 is TGTGCCAGCAGTGAACCCCCAACAGGGGCGTATCAGCCCCAGCATTTT.

The rearrangement joins TRBV7-3 to TRBJ2-3; perhaps TRBD2 as D (6 bases). Trimming stripped 5 bases from V and 6 bases from J, with 12 bases between. The germline V gene has CDR1 SGHTA and CDR2 FQGTGA. This CDR3 region has 13 residues. CDR3 residues: CASSPGGMDTQYF. In nucleotides, the CDR3 is TGTGCCAGCAGCCCCGGGGGTATGGATACGCAGTATTTT.

The chain recombines TRBV2 with TRBJ2-1; 9 bases are shared with TRBD2. With V trimmed by 4 bases and J by 9 bases, 10 bases remained unmatched. Germline loops: CDR1 SNHLY, CDR2 FYNNEI. CDR3 length: 15 residues. CDR3 sequence: CASSALAGGPGEQFF. CDR3 sequence (DNA): TGTGCCAGCAGTGCTCTCGCGGGAGGGCCAGGTGAGCAGTTCTTC.

The chain couples TRBV12-3 or TRBV12-4 to TRBJ2-6; unclear D gene. V was trimmed by 6 bases and J by 1 base, leaving 4 bases between them. CDR3 size: 13 residues. The CDR3 DNA reads as TGTGCCAGCAGCCCTTCTGGGGCCAACGTCCTGACTTTC. This sequence encodes CASSPSGANVLTF.

The rearrangement joins TRBV29-1 to TRBJ2-4; tentatively, D is TRBD2 (5 bases). V was pared by 6 bases and J by 1 base, with 13 bases between. This CDR3 comprises 14 residues. Germline CDR1 and CDR2: SQVTM and ANQGSEA. The CDR3 loop reads CSVWGRGAKNIQYF. The CDR3 coding sequence is TGCAGCGTCTGGGGAAGAGGGGCCAAAAACATTCAGTACTTC.

The chain uses TRBV5-1 and TRBJ2-1; 8 positions agree with TRBD2. CDR1 and CDR2 (germline): SGHRS, YFSETQ. The CDR3 sequence is 14 residues long. V was clipped by 4 bases and J by 5 bases; unmatched bases: 5. CDR3 coding DNA: TGCGCCAGCAGCAGCGGGAGCTTCAACAATGAGCAGTTCTTC. Its protein product is CASSSGSFNNEQFF. Full variable domain (missing parts from reference TRBV5-1 and TRBJ2-1): KAGVTQTPRYLIKTRGQQVTLSCSPISGHRSVSWYQQTPGQGLQFLFEYFSETQRNKGNFPGRFSGRQFSNSRSEMNVSTLELGDSALYLCASSSGSFNNEQFFGPGTRLTVL.

The chain has TRBV5-1 and TRBJ2-5; no clear D gene. V lost 2 bases, J lost 4 bases, and 9 bases lay in between. Germline CDR1 SGHRS, CDR2 YFSETQ. CDR3 length: 13 amino acids. The CDR3 region is CASSLPQIETQYF. The CDR3 DNA is TGCGCCAGCAGCTTACCACAGATAGAGACCCAGTACTTC.

This clone was counted a few times. V gene TRBV7-2 combines with J gene TRBJ1-6; D not resolved. Trimming pared 6 bases from V and 15 bases from J, leaving 15 bases between. The CDR3 is 12 residues long. Germline V gene data show CDR1 as SGHTA and CDR2 as FQGNSA. CDR3 sequence: CASSQSRELLHF. The CDR3 nucleotides read TGTGCCAGCAGTCAGAGTCGGGAACTCCTCCACTTT.

The chain carries TRBV5-3 and TRBJ1-2; the D is unclear. TRBV5-3 is an ORF for which the function is uncertain. With 2 bases removed from V and 5 bases from J, the gap between germline ends came to 7 bases. This CDR3 is built from 12 residues. CDR3 in DNA: TGTGCCAGAAGCTTCTTTCCGTATGGCTACACCTTC. It is translated as CARSFFPYGYTF.

The chain couples TRBV5-1 to TRBJ2-7; 9 bases align to TRBD1. In germline, CDR1 is SGHRS, CDR2 YFSETQ. After removal of 0 bases from V and 0 bases from J, the junction contained 10 bases not matched to a gene. The length of the CDR3 is 18 residues. In DNA, the CDR3 is TGCGCCAGCAGCTTGGGAAGGACAGGGGCCTATAGCTCCTACGAGCAGTACTTC. Its translation: CASSLGRTGAYSSYEQYF.